Detailed here is one TCR beta chain. The protocol was immunoSEQ multiplex PCR, while the TCRdb copy is restricted to in-frame clones and leaves out a portion. In the table there are roughly 280,000 clones, roughly 86% of which are singletons. The data were obtained in a study of blood T cell repertoires in COVID-19. The CDR3 consists of 13 residues. The V gene lost 7 bases and the J gene lost 5 bases, with 14 bases spanning the gap. Germline CDR1 is SNHLY and CDR2 is FYNNEI. The participants were between about 18 and 90 years old and came from some 23 US areas. Cohort allocation depended upon clinical history that participants reported. Each recovered donor of Cohort 3 presented with two negative PCRs, clearance, or symptom resolution.

The sequence was obtained from a woman aged 55-70 years who had recovered from COVID-19. The chain links TRBV2 to TRBJ2-5, with D possibly being TRBD1 (5 bases). The sequencing input was PBMCs or T cells enriched from blood (not recorded which). In DNA form, the CDR3 reads TGTGCCAGCACCTCAGGGCTTATGGAGACCCAGTACTTC. This gives the protein CASTSGLMETQYF.